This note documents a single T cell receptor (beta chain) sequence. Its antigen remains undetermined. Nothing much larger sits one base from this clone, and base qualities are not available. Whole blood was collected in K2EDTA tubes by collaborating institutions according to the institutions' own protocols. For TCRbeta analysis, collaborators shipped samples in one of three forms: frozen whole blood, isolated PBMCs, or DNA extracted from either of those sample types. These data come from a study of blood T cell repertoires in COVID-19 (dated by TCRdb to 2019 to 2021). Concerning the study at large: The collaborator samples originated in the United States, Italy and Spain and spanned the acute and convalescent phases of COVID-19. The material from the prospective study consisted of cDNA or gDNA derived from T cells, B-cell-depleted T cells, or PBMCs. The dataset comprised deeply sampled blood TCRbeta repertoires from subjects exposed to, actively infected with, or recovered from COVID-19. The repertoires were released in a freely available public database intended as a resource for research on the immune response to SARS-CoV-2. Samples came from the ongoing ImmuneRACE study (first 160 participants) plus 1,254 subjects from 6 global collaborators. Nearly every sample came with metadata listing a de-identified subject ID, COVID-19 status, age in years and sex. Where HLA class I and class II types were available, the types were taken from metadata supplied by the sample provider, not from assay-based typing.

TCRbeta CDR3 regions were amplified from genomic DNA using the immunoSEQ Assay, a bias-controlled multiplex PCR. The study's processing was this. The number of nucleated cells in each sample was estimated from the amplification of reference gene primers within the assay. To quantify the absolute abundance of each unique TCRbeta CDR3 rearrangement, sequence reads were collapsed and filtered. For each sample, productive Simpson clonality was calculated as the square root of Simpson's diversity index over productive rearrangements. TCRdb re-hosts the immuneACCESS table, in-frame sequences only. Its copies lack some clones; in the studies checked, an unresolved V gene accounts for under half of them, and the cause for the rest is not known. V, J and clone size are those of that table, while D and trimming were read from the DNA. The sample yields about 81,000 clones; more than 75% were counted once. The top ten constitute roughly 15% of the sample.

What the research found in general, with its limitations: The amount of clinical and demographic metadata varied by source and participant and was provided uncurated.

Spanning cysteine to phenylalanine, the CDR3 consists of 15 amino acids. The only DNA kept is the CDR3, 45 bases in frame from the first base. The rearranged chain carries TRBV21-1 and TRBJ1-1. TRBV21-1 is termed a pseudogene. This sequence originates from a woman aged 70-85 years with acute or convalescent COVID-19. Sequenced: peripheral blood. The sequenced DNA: TGTGCCAGCAGCAAAGCGCTTTCCGGGAGCACTGAAGCTTTCTTT. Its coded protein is CASSKALSGSTEAFF.